This is a list of T cell receptor beta chains from one sample in a study of CD8+CD57+ T cells in acquired aplastic anemia. TCRdb recomputed calls from the reads with MiXCR, one row per CDR3 protein. The table includes 250,000 to 300,000 distinct CDR3 sequences, 55% to 65% detected once. Material: sorted CD4+, CD8+, or CD8+CD57+ T cells (not recorded which) from PBMCs. All receptors derive from a human donor with severe aplastic anemia or a healthy control (not recorded which). Both conserved end residues are part of each CDR3. D genes are given only for firm matches. Clone sizes are given selectively: once, few, many, or a class where the clone is expanded.

TRBJ2-1,.,13,many,TRBV6-4,CASSDSGSGEQFF,TGTGCCAGCAGTGACTCGGGGAGCGGAGAGCAGTTCTTC
TRBJ2-3,.,15,once,TRBV4-1,CASSPGSESTDAQYF,TGCGCCAGCAGCCCAGGGTCAGAAAGCACAGATGCGCAGTACTTT
TRBJ2-7,.,13,.,TRBV7-2,CASSSVPDYEQYF,TGTGCCAGCAGCTCGGTCCCCGACTACGAGCAGTACTTC
TRBJ1-5,.,15,.,TRBV20-1,CSARDGLHPNQPQHF,TGCAGTGCTAGAGACGGACTGCACCCCAATCAGCCCCAGCATTTT
TRBJ2-2,TRBD2,16,.,TRBV19,CASKTTGTSVFRELLF,TGTGCCAGTAAAACCACCGGGACTAGCGTGTTCCGGGAGCTGCTTTTT
TRBJ2-3,.,17,.,TRBV20-1,CSASPLLSSASTDTQYF,TGCAGTGCTAGTCCCCTCCTATCTAGCGCCAGCACAGATACGCAGTATTTT
TRBJ2-5,TRBD1,14,.,TRBV2,CASSQDRVQETQYF,TGTGCCAGCAGTCAAGACAGGGTTCAAGAGACCCAGTACTTC
TRBJ1-1,.,13,many,TRBV7-3,CASSFLRDTEAFF,TGTGCCAGCAGCTTTTTACGGGACACTGAAGCTTTCTTT
TRBJ2-3,.,16,.,TRBV12-3/TRBV12-4,CASRPAGHLRGDTQYF,TGTGCCAGCAGACCGGCCGGACATTTGAGGGGAGATACGCAGTATTTT
TRBJ2-3,.,14,.,TRBV19,CASATPGERDTQYF,TGTGCCAGCGCGACGCCAGGGGAGCGAGATACGCAGTATTTT
TRBJ1-6,.,14,few,TRBV2,CASSETGQNSPLHF,TGTGCCAGCAGCGAAACCGGGCAAAATTCACCCCTCCACTTT
TRBJ1-5,.,19,.,TRBV14,CASSPDGAGSASSIMAQHF,TGTGCCAGCAGCCCTGATGGGGCAGGGAGCGCTTCATCAATCATGGCCCAGCATTTT
TRBJ2-1,.,13,.,TRBV7-9,CASRSVTHNEQFF,TGTGCCAGCAGATCGGTTACCCACAATGAGCAGTTCTTC
TRBJ2-1,.,14,many,TRBV6-6,CASTLPEISTEQFF,TGTGCCAGCACCCTCCCAGAAATATCAACGGAGCAGTTCTTC
TRBJ2-5,.,13,.,TRBV20-1,CSARRILKETQYF,TGCAGTGCTAGAAGGATTCTGAAAGAGACCCAGTACTTC
TRBJ2-7,TRBD2,17,.,TRBV5-1,CASSLGRLAGGSYEQYF,TGCGCCAGCAGCTTGGGACGACTAGCGGGAGGATCCTACGAGCAGTACTTC
TRBJ1-1,.,11,many,TRBV30,CATLGNTEAFF,TGTGCAACTTTGGGGAACACTGAAGCTTTCTTT
TRBJ2-1,.,17,once,TRBV5-1,CASSLVTFGGGFDEQFF,TGCGCCAGCAGCTTGGTTACTTTCGGCGGGGGCTTCGATGAGCAGTTCTTC
TRBJ2-3,.,14,.,TRBV29-1,CSVHRRALPDTQYF,TGCAGCGTTCACAGGAGGGCCCTCCCGGATACGCAGTATTTT
TRBJ2-3,TRBD1,17,.,TRBV9,CASSVAGGGTATDTQYF,TGTGCCAGCAGCGTAGCAGGGGGTGGGACAGCCACAGATACGCAGTATTTT
TRBJ2-5,TRBD2,16,.,TRBV7-8,CASSPGTSGKGETQYF,TGTGCCAGCAGCCCTGGGACTAGCGGGAAAGGAGAGACCCAGTACTTC
TRBJ2-7,TRBD1,15,.,TRBV7-2,CASSLARTGLPEQYF,TGTGCCAGCAGCTTAGCTAGGACAGGCCTCCCCGAGCAGTACTTC
TRBJ2-1,.,13,few,TRBV27,CASSLVRYNEQFF,TGTGCCAGCAGTCTAGTGCGCTACAATGAGCAGTTCTTC
TRBJ2-7,TRBD1,13,.,TRBV25-1,CASTGTGAGEQYF,TGTGCCAGCACCGGGACAGGGGCTGGAGAGCAGTACTTC
TRBJ2-5,TRBD2,13,few,TRBV7-2,CASGREAFETQYF,TGTGCCAGCGGCCGGGAGGCTTTTGAGACCCAGTACTTC
TRBJ2-7,.,12,many,TRBV12-3/TRBV12-4,CASSLVAYEQYF,TGTGCCAGCAGTTTGGTAGCCTACGAGCAGTACTTC
TRBJ1-1,.,15,.,TRBV25-1,CASSGLLGEHTEAFF,TGTGCCAGCAGTGGGCTTCTGGGGGAACACACTGAAGCTTTCTTT